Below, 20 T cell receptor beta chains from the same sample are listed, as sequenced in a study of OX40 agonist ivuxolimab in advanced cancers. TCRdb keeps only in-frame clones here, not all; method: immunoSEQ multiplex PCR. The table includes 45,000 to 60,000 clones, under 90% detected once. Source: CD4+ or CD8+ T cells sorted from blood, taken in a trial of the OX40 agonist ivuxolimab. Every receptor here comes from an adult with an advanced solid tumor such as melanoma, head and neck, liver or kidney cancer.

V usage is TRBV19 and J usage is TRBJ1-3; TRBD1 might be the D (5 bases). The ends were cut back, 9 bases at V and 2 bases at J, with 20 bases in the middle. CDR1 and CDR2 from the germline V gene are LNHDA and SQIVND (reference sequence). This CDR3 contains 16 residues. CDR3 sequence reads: CASSYPAGGTGNTIYF. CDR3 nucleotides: TGTGCCAGCAGTTACCCTGCTGGGGGGACTGGAAACACCATATATTTT.

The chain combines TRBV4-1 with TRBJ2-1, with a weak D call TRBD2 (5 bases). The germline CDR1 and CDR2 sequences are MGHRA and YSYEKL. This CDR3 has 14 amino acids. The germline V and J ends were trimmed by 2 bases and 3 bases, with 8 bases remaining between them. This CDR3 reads CASSQSGFYNEQFF. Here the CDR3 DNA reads TGCGCCAGCAGCCAAAGCGGCTTCTACAATGAGCAGTTCTTC.

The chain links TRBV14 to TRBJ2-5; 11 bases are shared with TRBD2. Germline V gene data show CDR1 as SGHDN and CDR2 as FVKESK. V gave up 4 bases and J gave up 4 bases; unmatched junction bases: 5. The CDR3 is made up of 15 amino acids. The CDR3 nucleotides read TGTGCCAGCAGCCCTCGACTAGCGGGAATAGAGACCCAGTACTTC. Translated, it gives CASSPRLAGIETQYF.

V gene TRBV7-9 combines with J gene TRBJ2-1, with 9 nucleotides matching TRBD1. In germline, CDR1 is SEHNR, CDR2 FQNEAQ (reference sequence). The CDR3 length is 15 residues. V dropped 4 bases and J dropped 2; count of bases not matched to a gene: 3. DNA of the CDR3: TGTGCCAGCAGCTCCCGGGACAGGGCCTACAATGAGCAGTTCTTC. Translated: CASSSRDRAYNEQFF.

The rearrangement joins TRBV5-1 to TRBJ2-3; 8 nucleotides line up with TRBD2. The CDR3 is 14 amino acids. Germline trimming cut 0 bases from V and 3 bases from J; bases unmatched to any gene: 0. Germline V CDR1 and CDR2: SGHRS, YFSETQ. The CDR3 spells CASSLERETDTQYF. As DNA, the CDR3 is TGCGCCAGCAGCTTGGAGCGGGAGACAGATACGCAGTATTTT.

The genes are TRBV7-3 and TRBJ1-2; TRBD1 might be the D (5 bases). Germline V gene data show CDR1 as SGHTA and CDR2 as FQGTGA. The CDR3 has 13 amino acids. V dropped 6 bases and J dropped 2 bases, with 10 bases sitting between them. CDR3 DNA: TGTGCCAGCAGTCCTTCAGGGAACTATGGCTACACCTTC. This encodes CASSPSGNYGYTF.

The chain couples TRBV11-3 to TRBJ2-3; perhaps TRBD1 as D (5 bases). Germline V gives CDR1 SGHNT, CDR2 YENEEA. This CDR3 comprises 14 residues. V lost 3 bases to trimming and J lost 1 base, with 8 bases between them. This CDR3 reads CASSFEGGTDTQYF. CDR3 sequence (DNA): TGTGCCAGCAGCTTCGAAGGGGGCACAGATACGCAGTATTTT.

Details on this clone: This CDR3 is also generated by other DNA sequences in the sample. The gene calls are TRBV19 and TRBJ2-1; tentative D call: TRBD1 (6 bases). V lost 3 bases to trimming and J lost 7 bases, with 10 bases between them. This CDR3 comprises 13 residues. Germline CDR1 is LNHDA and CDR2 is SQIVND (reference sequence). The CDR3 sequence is CASSIGQNNEQFF. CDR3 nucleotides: TGTGCCAGTAGTATTGGACAGAATAATGAGCAGTTCTTC.

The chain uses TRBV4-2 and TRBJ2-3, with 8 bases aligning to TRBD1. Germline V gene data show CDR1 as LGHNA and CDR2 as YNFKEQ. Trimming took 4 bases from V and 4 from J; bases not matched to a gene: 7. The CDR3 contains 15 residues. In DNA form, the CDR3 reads TGTGCCAGCAGCCCCAGGGGGCGGGGAGCAGATACGCAGTATTTT. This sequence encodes CASSPRGRGADTQYF.

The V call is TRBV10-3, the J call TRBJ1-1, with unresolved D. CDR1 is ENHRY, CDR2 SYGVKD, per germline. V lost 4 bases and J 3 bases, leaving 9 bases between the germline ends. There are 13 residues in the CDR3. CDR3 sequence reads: CAISVGSHTEAFF. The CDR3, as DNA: TGTGCCATCAGTGTTGGCAGCCACACTGAAGCTTTCTTT.

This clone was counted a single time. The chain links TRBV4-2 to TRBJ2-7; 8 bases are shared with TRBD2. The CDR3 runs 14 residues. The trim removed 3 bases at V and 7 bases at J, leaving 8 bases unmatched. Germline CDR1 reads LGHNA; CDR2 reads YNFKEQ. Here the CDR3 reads CASSHGAGAGEQYF. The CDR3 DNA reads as TGTGCCAGCAGCCATGGAGCGGGAGCTGGAGAGCAGTACTTC.

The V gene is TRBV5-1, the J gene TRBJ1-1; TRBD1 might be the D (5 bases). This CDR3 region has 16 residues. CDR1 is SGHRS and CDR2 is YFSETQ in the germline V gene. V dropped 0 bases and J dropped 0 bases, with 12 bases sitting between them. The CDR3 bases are TGCGCCAGCAGCTTGGGCGGCGGGGCCTTGAACACTGAAGCTTTCTTT. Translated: CASSLGGGALNTEAFF.

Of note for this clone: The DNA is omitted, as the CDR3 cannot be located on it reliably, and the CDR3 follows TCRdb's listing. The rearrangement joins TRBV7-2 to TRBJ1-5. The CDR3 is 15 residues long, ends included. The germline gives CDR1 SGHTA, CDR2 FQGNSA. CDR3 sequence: CASSSFGAGNQPQHF.

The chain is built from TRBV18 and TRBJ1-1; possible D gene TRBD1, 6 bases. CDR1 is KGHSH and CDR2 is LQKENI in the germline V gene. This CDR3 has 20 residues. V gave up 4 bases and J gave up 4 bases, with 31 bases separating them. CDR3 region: CASSLYDGTPQALGVTEAFF. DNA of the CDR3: TGTGCCAGCTCACTCTACGACGGGACACCTCAGGCTCTTGGGGTCACTGAAGCTTTCTTT. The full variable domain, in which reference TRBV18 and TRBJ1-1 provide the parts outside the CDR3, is NAGVMQNPRHLVRRRGQEARLRCSPMKGHSHVYWYRQLPEEGLKFMVYLQKENIIDESGMPKERFSAEFPKEGPSILRIQQVVRGDSAAYFCASSLYDGTPQALGVTEAFFGQGTRLTVV.

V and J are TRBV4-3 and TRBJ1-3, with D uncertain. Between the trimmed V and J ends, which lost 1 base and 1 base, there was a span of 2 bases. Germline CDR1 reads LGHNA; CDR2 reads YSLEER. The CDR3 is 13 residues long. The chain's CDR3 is CASSQGSGNTIYF. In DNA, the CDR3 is TGCGCCAGCAGCCAAGGGTCTGGAAACACCATATATTTT.

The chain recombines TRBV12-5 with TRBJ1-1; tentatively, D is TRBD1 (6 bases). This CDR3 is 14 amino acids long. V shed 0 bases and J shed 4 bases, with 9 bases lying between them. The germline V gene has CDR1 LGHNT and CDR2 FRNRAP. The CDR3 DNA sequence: TGTGCTAGTGGTTTGGTAGGGGGAACCACTGAAGCTTTCTTT. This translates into CASGLVGGTTEAFF.

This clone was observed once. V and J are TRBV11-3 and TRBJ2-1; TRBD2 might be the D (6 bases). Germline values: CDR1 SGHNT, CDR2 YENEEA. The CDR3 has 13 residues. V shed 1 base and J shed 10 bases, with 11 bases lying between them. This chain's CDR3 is CASSLVTAGEQFF. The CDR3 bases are TGTGCCAGCAGCTTAGTGACGGCGGGAGAGCAGTTCTTC. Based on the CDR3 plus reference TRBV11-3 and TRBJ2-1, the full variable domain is EAGVVQSPRYKIIEKKQPVAFWCNPISGHNTLYWYLQNLGQGPELLIRYENEEAVDDSQLPKDRFSAERLKGVDSTLKIQPAELGDSAVYLCASSLVTAGEQFFGPGTRLTVL.

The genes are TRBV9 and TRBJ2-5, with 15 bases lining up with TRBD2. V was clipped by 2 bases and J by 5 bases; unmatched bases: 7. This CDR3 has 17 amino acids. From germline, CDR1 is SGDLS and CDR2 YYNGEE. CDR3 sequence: CASSVGRGTSGRETQYF. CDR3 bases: TGTGCCAGCAGCGTTGGAAGGGGGACTAGCGGGAGGGAGACCCAGTACTTC.

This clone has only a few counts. The CDR3 spells CASSLGQSYQPQHF. CDR3 nucleotides: TGTGCCAGCAGCTTGGGACAGTCATATCAGCCCCAGCATTTT. The chain employs TRBV7-9 and TRBJ1-5; 7 positions agree with TRBD1. CDR1 SEHNR and CDR2 FQNEAQ come from the germline V gene (reference sequence). CDR3 length equals 14 residues. V dropped 3 bases and J dropped 5; count of bases not matched to a gene: 4.

Here the CDR3 DNA reads TGTGCCAGCAGCAGCCGACAGGCCGAGCGGGGCCAGTACTTC. Its translation is CASSSRQAERGQYF. The V and J genes are TRBV13 and TRBJ2-5; perhaps TRBD2 as D (7 bases). Germline assignment: CDR1 PRHDT and CDR2 FYEKMQ (reference sequence). The V and J ends lost 5 bases and 10 bases respectively, with 20 bases between them. The CDR3 consists of 14 residues.